This T cell receptor (beta chain) was found in a study of post-analysis software for immune sequencing data. Study-wide context: Several disease courses (relapsing-remitting, secondary progressive and progressive-relapsing) of multiple sclerosis were included.

As regards this clonotype: Its antigen is not identified.

The CDR3 contains 16 residues. The V and J ends lost 8 bases and 5 bases, in that order; junction bases with no gene match: 14. Germline V lookup: CDR1 MDHEN, CDR2 SYDVKM. Study observations and caveats: Comparison of patients with controls showed five TRBV segments more frequent in patients, TRBV5-6, TRBV5-1 and TRBV20-1 among them. Clustering by F measure revealed strong co-clustering among samples prepared together in one batch. Versus controls, multiple sclerosis patients showed significantly lower diversity (normalized Chao1).

TCR beta libraries were prepared from cDNA with unique molecular identifiers. There were about 1 to 10 million T cells, and 400,000 to 650,000 cDNA molecules came from them. TCRdb used MiXCR to reprocess the PCR reads, holding one entry per CDR3 protein. The table records about 540,000 distinct CDR3 sequences, around a third of them present only once. The chain links TRBV28 to TRBJ1-2; 10 bases fit TRBD1. The TCR originated in a girl aged 2 to 17 with multiple sclerosis. Sample: blood. The CDR3 protein is CASSETGGFISYGYTF. The CDR3 DNA reads as TGTGCCAGCTCCGAGACAGGGGGCTTTATCTCTTATGGCTACACCTTC.